Each of the 9 T cell receptor beta chains below was sequenced from the same sample in a study of shared clonotypes between healthy human individuals. Profiling relied on immunoSEQ multiplex PCR, and the TCRdb table lists in-frame clones only, not all of them. The sample includes 2,500,000 or so clones, about nine tenths of them seen just once. Source material: naive CD4+ T cells from PBMCs. The subset: CD45RA+ positively selected. The receptors shown here come from a man aged 18-30 years in good health. Some clones in this sample may be carry-over from other donors' samples.

This clone was counted a single time. This chain connects TRBV7-3 to TRBJ2-4, with 7 bases lining up with TRBD1. The V gene end was trimmed by 1 base and the J gene end by 7 bases; junction bases not matched to a gene: 1. Per the germline V gene, CDR1 is SGHTA and CDR2 is FQGTGA. This CDR3 is 13 amino acids long. Here the CDR3 reads CASSLRQGNIQYF. The CDR3 coding sequence is TGTGCCAGCAGCTTAAGACAGGGTAACATTCAGTACTTC.

The J gene is TRBJ1-5, the V gene TRBV7-2; TRBD1 is a possible D gene (6 bases). The CDR3 extends over 18 amino acids. The V end lost 5 bases, the J end lost 0 bases, and 20 bases lay between the germline ends. Germline V gene data show CDR1 as SGHTA and CDR2 as FQGNSA. CDR3 loop: CASSRALVGGHSNQPQHF. The CDR3, as DNA: TGTGCCAGCAGCCGTGCTTTGGTTGGGGGGCATAGCAATCAGCCCCAGCATTTT.

The rearrangement joins TRBV29-1 to TRBJ1-2; 11 nucleotides align to TRBD1. Germline V CDR1 and CDR2: SQVTM, ANQGSEA. After removal of 6 bases from V and 8 bases from J, the junction contained 5 bases not matched to a gene. The CDR3 has 12 residues. CDR3 region: CSVWDRGTGYTF. As DNA, the CDR3 is TGCAGCGTATGGGACAGGGGGACAGGCTACACCTTC.

The V gene is TRBV19, the J gene TRBJ2-5, with 10 bases aligning to TRBD2. Germline V lookup: CDR1 LNHDA, CDR2 SQIVND (reference sequence). Losses at the gene ends were 3 bases for V and 5 bases for J; bases not matched to a gene: 6. The CDR3 has 15 residues. The CDR3 loop is CASSIGSGRGETQYF. The CDR3, as DNA: TGTGCCAGTAGTATCGGCAGCGGGAGGGGGGAGACCCAGTACTTC. The full variable domain, its missing parts supplied by reference TRBV19 and TRBJ2-5, is DGGITQSPKYLFRKEGQNVTLSCEQNLNHDAMYWYRQDPGQGLRLIYYSQIVNDFQKGDIAEGYSVSREKKESFPLTVTSAQKNPTAFYLCASSIGSGRGETQYFGPGTRLLVL.

Comment on this clone: Other DNA sequences of this sample code for an identical CDR3. The V call is TRBV6-5, the J call TRBJ2-3, with D unclear. This CDR3 is 11 amino acids long. Germline lookup yields CDR1 MNHEY and CDR2 SVGAGI. V lost 3 bases, J lost 8 bases, and 6 bases lay in between. CDR3 loop: CASSYGGTQYF. CDR3 bases: TGTGCCAGCAGTTATGGCGGTACGCAGTATTTT.

The genes are TRBV2 and TRBJ1-2, with D tentatively TRBD1 (5 bases). The germline V gene has CDR1 SNHLY and CDR2 FYNNEI. The CDR3 is 15 residues long. Trimming cost V 0 bases and J 4 bases, with 12 bases left between them. CDR3 sequence (DNA): TGTGCCAGCAGTGAAGCGGGGGGGGAAAGCTATGGCTACACCTTC. It is translated as CASSEAGGESYGYTF.

Turning to this clone: This sample also contains other DNA sequences that code for the same CDR3. This chain uses TRBV9 with TRBJ2-2; the match to TRBD1 covers 8 bases. J lost 2 bases, V lost 1 base, and 1 base had no gene match. Germline CDR1 SGDLS, CDR2 YYNGEE. The CDR3 is made up of 15 amino acids. The CDR3 DNA reads as TGTGCCAGCAGCGTACAGGGGGCCAACACCGGGGAGCTGTTTTTT. Translation: CASSVQGANTGELFF.

The rearrangement uses TRBV5-4 and TRBJ2-7; D is unresolved. The CDR3 runs 13 residues. Germline lookup yields CDR1 SGHNT and CDR2 YYREEE (reference sequence). Trimming took off 4 bases at V and 7 bases at J, with 15 bases between the two ends. DNA for the CDR3: TGTGCCAGCAGCCTCCTGAACCTAGGGGAGCAGTACTTC. Amino acids: CASSLLNLGEQYF.

V is TRBV5-4 and J is TRBJ1-2; 8 bases align to TRBD1. The germline V gene has CDR1 SGHNT and CDR2 YYREEE (reference sequence). The CDR3 length is 17 residues. V lost 2 bases to trimming and J lost 7 bases; unmatched junction nucleotides: 16. This chain's CDR3 is CASSLRTGLAEGFGYTF. In nucleotides, the CDR3 is TGTGCCAGCAGCTTAAGGACAGGGCTCGCCGAAGGATTTGGCTACACCTTC. The full variable domain, its missing parts supplied by reference TRBV5-4 and TRBJ1-2, is ETGVTQSPTHLIKTRGQQVTLRCSSQSGHNTVSWYQQALGQGPQFIFQYYREEENGRGNFPPRFSGLQFPNYSSELNVNALELDDSALYLCASSLRTGLAEGFGYTFGSGTRLTVV.